This entry features one T cell receptor beta chain sequence. Its target is not known. PCR was performed using 60 Vbeta and 13 Jbeta primers. The method was immunoSEQ multiplex PCR; TCRdb's version includes in-frame clones alone and lacks a portion of them. Among 110,000 to 150,000 clones listed, about 70% were seen once. The data were taken from a study of cytomegalovirus exposure and HLA in healthy donors. The study, taken as a whole, reports: When analyzed later, a missense DCLRE1C variant was found to be linked to TCR beta V- and J-gene trimming.

The source of this sequence is a woman aged 55 to 70 in good health and CMV-seropositive. The sample taken for sequencing was PBMCs.

This chain's CDR3 is CASSGLGQGAETQYF. The DNA for the CDR3 is TGTGCCAGCAGTGGACTGGGGCAGGGGGCAGAGACCCAGTACTTC. The rearrangement links TRBV6-1 to TRBJ2-5; 8 positions agree with TRBD1. Germline V gives CDR1 MNHNS, CDR2 SASEGT. The CDR3 loop spans 15 amino acids. Trimming took 4 bases from V and 4 from J; bases not matched to a gene: 8.